A selection of T cell receptor beta chains follows, all from one sample in a study of human T cells and chemical hapten exposure. TCRdb re-analysed the RACE reads in MiXCR, keeping a single row per CDR3 protein. Of roughly 200,000 distinct CDR3 sequences in the sample, 24% were seen once. The material sequenced was whole blood, taken in connection with sensitization to the hapten diphenylcyclopropenone (DPC). These receptors were collected from a woman between 35 and 50 years old with alopecia areata. Some clones in this sample may be carry-over from other donors' samples. The CDR3 runs from the conserved cysteine through the conserved F or W. Fields, in order: clone size, D gene, V gene, J gene, CDR3 DNA, CDR3 protein. The D gene is left open where the match is weak. Size is stated for part of the rows, as once, few or many counts, or as a class when the clone is expanded.

abundance: few
d_gene: TRBD2
v_gene: TRBV6-2/TRBV6-3
j_gene: TRBJ2-1
CDR3nt: TGTGCCAGCACCGGGAGGCGGTACAATGAGCAGTTCTTC
CDR3aa: CASTGRRYNEQFF

abundance: NA
d_gene: TRBD2
v_gene: TRBV24-1
j_gene: TRBJ2-1
CDR3nt: TGTGCCACCAGTGGGATCGGGGGGGGAAGAAATGAGCAGTTCTTC
CDR3aa: CATSGIGGGRNEQFF

abundance: once
d_gene: NA
v_gene: TRBV11-2
j_gene: TRBJ2-3
CDR3nt: TGTGCCAGCAGCCGGGACGGGGATACGCAGTATTTT
CDR3aa: CASSRDGDTQYF

abundance: few
d_gene: TRBD1
v_gene: TRBV20-1
j_gene: TRBJ1-5
CDR3nt: TGCAGTGTGTGGGACAGGCCTTATCAGCCCCAGCATTTT
CDR3aa: CSVWDRPYQPQHF

abundance: NA
d_gene: NA
v_gene: TRBV12-3/TRBV12-4
j_gene: TRBJ1-1
CDR3nt: TGTGCCAGCAGTTTACAGGGGTACACTGAAGCTTTCTTT
CDR3aa: CASSLQGYTEAFF

abundance: NA
d_gene: TRBD2
v_gene: TRBV12-3/TRBV12-4
j_gene: TRBJ2-1
CDR3nt: TGTGCCAGCAGTTCGGGACTAGCGGGAGGCTTGATAAAGCATGAGCAGTTCTTC
CDR3aa: CASSSGLAGGLIKHEQFF

abundance: few
d_gene: NA
v_gene: TRBV7-7
j_gene: TRBJ2-5
CDR3nt: TGTGCTAGCAGCCCATCAGGGGAAGAGACCCAGTACTTC
CDR3aa: CASSPSGEETQYF

abundance: NA
d_gene: NA
v_gene: TRBV5-1
j_gene: TRBJ2-7
CDR3nt: TGCGCCAGCAGAACCACAGGGAGCTCCTACGAGCAGTACTTC
CDR3aa: CASRTTGSSYEQYF

abundance: many
d_gene: NA
v_gene: TRBV20-1
j_gene: TRBJ2-7
CDR3nt: TGCAGTGCTAGCGGGAGTCCGTCCTACGAGCAGTACTTC
CDR3aa: CSASGSPSYEQYF

abundance: few
d_gene: TRBD2
v_gene: TRBV7-2
j_gene: TRBJ2-5
CDR3nt: TGTGCCAGCAGCATTCCTAGCGGACTCCAAGAGACCCAGTACTTC
CDR3aa: CASSIPSGLQETQYF

abundance: NA
d_gene: NA
v_gene: TRBV29-1
j_gene: TRBJ2-1
CDR3nt: TGCAGCGTTGGGGCAGGAGGCTCCTACAATGAGCAGTTCTTC
CDR3aa: CSVGAGGSYNEQFF

abundance: few
d_gene: NA
v_gene: TRBV28
j_gene: TRBJ1-5
CDR3nt: TGTGCCAGCCACCAAATGCAGATTAGCAATCAGCCCCAGCATTTT
CDR3aa: CASHQMQISNQPQHF

abundance: NA
d_gene: TRBD2
v_gene: TRBV6-2/TRBV6-3
j_gene: TRBJ2-4
CDR3nt: TGTGCCAGCAGTTCCGACCCGACTAGCCTAGGAGCCAAAAACATTCAGTACTTC
CDR3aa: CASSSDPTSLGAKNIQYF

abundance: NA
d_gene: NA
v_gene: TRBV27
j_gene: TRBJ2-5
CDR3nt: TGTGCCAGCAGTCAAAGGGGGGTAGAGACCCAGTACTTC
CDR3aa: CASSQRGVETQYF

abundance: NA
d_gene: TRBD1
v_gene: TRBV6-5
j_gene: TRBJ2-7
CDR3nt: TGTGCCAGCAGTTACGGGACAGGGGTCGGGCGCTACGAGCAGTACTTC
CDR3aa: CASSYGTGVGRYEQYF

abundance: NA
d_gene: NA
v_gene: TRBV7-9
j_gene: TRBJ1-6
CDR3nt: TGTGCCAGCAGCCCAACGGGAAATTCACCCCTCCACTTT
CDR3aa: CASSPTGNSPLHF

abundance: NA
d_gene: NA
v_gene: TRBV9
j_gene: TRBJ2-2
CDR3nt: TGTGCCAGCAGCCCCCACCTCCTGGGGAGGGGGCCCGGATTTAACACCGGGGAGCTGTTTTTT
CDR3aa: CASSPHLLGRGPGFNTGELFF

abundance: NA
d_gene: TRBD2
v_gene: TRBV20-1
j_gene: TRBJ2-3
CDR3nt: TGCAGTGCTCACGCGGGAGCAACAGATACGCAGTATTTT
CDR3aa: CSAHAGATDTQYF

abundance: many
d_gene: NA
v_gene: TRBV28
j_gene: TRBJ1-2
CDR3nt: TGTGCCCTCGGATCTAACTATGGCTACACCTTC
CDR3aa: CALGSNYGYTF

abundance: many
d_gene: TRBD2
v_gene: TRBV4-3
j_gene: TRBJ2-2
CDR3nt: TGCGCCAGCAGCCAGCTAGCGGGAGCGGGCACCGGGGAGCTGTTTTTT
CDR3aa: CASSQLAGAGTGELFF

abundance: few
d_gene: TRBD1
v_gene: TRBV7-2
j_gene: TRBJ1-1
CDR3nt: TGTGCCAGCACGGGACAGATCGTGAACACTGAAGCTTTCTTT
CDR3aa: CASTGQIVNTEAFF

abundance: few
d_gene: NA
v_gene: TRBV28
j_gene: TRBJ2-3
CDR3nt: TGTGCCAGCAGTTTATGGGCAGGGTCGCGCACAGATACGCAGTATTTT
CDR3aa: CASSLWAGSRTDTQYF

abundance: few
d_gene: NA
v_gene: TRBV2
j_gene: TRBJ2-6
CDR3nt: TGTGCCAGTTCCAGGGTCTCATACCGGTCTGGGGCCAACGTCCTGACTTTC
CDR3aa: CASSRVSYRSGANVLTF

abundance: many
d_gene: TRBD1
v_gene: TRBV6-6
j_gene: TRBJ2-3
CDR3nt: TGTGCCAGCAGCCCCTCAGGGGGTAGCACAGATACGCAGTATTTT
CDR3aa: CASSPSGGSTDTQYF

abundance: NA
d_gene: TRBD2
v_gene: TRBV7-2
j_gene: TRBJ2-7
CDR3nt: TGTGCCAGCAGCCCATCTAGCGGGAGTTACGAGCAGTACTTC
CDR3aa: CASSPSSGSYEQYF

abundance: many
d_gene: NA
v_gene: TRBV27
j_gene: TRBJ1-2
CDR3nt: TGTGCCAGCAGTGAGGGGGGCGGCCATGGCTACACCTTC
CDR3aa: CASSEGGGHGYTF

abundance: NA
d_gene: TRBD1
v_gene: TRBV20-1
j_gene: TRBJ2-1
CDR3nt: TGCAGTGCTAGCCGGGGGGACAGGGACTACAATGAGCAGTTCTTC
CDR3aa: CSASRGDRDYNEQFF

abundance: NA
d_gene: NA
v_gene: TRBV5-1
j_gene: TRBJ2-7
CDR3nt: TGCGCCAGCAGGCCACCCGGGGCCCCCTACGAGCAGTACTTC
CDR3aa: CASRPPGAPYEQYF